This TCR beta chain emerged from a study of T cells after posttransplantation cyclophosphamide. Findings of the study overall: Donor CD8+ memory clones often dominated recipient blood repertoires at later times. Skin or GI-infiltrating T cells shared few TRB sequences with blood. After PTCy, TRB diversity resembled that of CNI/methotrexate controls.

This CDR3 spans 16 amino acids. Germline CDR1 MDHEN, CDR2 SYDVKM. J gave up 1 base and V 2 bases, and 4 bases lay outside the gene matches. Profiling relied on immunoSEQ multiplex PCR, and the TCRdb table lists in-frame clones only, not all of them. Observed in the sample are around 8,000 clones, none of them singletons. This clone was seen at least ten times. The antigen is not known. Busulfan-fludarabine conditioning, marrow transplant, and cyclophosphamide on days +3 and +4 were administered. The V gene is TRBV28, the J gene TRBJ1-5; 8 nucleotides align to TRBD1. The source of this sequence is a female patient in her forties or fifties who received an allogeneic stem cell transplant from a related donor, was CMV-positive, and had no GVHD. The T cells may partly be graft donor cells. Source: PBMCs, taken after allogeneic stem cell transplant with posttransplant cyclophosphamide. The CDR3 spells CASSLSQGASNQPQHF. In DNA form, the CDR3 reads TGTGCCAGCAGTTTAAGTCAGGGGGCAAGCAATCAGCCCCAGCATTTT. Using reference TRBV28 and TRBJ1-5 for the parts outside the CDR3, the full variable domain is DVKVTQSSRYLVKRTGEKVFLECVQDMDHENMFWYRQDPGLGLRLIYFSYDVKMKEKGDIPEGYSVSREKKERFSLILESASTNQTSMYLCASSLSQGASNQPQHFGDGTRLSIL.